Listed below are T cell receptor beta chains from one sample, sequenced in a study of CD4 and CD8 cells across lung adenocarcinoma regions. TCRdb re-called the PCR reads with MiXCR, one entry per CDR3 protein. The sample shows 3,000 to 4,000 distinct CDR3 sequences, about 64% of them seen only once. The sequenced sample consisted of CD8+ T cells from the margin of a lung tumor. Every receptor here comes from a female donor with lung adenocarcinoma. The CD4 and CD8 labels of this study may be unreliable. CDR3s include the opening cysteine and the closing phenylalanine or tryptophan. Each record gives: D gene, clone size, J gene, V gene, CDR3 DNA, CDR3 protein. A D gene is named only where the DNA matches it firmly. Some rows mark clone size as missing; the rest say once, few, many or name a class of expanded clone.

D: .
size: .
J: TRBJ2-3
V: TRBV7-8
DNA: TGTGCCAGCAGGAAGGAGGGGCGCTCCGTGGCGCAGTATTTT
CDR3: CASRKEGRSVAQYF

D: TRBD1
size: .
J: TRBJ1-4
V: TRBV6-1
DNA: TGTGCCAGCAGTGACAGGGGGCGCAGTGAAAAACTGTTTTTT
CDR3: CASSDRGRSEKLFF

D: TRBD2
size: .
J: TRBJ2-7
V: TRBV6-1
DNA: TGTGCCAGCGCCCTACTAGCGGGAGTATACGAGCAGTACTTC
CDR3: CASALLAGVYEQYF

D: .
size: .
J: TRBJ2-6
V: TRBV6-1
DNA: TGTGCCAGTGCCGGGATCTCTGGGGCCAACGTCCTGACTTTC
CDR3: CASAGISGANVLTF

D: .
size: .
J: TRBJ2-7
V: TRBV5-4
DNA: TGTGCCAGCAGCCCCCAAGGAGGGTTCTCCTACGAGCAGTACTTC
CDR3: CASSPQGGFSYEQYF

D: .
size: .
J: TRBJ2-3
V: TRBV11-3
DNA: TGTGCCAGCAGCCCCGGCGACCAAGATACCCAGTACTTT
CDR3: CASSPGDQDTQYF

D: TRBD1
size: .
J: TRBJ2-3
V: TRBV20-1
DNA: TGCAGTGCTAACCCCTCGACAGGGGGCGAGCACACAGATACGCAGTATTTT
CDR3: CSANPSTGGEHTDTQYF

D: TRBD2
size: few
J: TRBJ2-2
V: TRBV12-3/TRBV12-4
DNA: TGTGCCAGCACTCCGGGACTAGGAGGTGCCGGGGAGCTGTTTTTT
CDR3: CASTPGLGGAGELFF

D: .
size: few
J: TRBJ2-1
V: TRBV6-1
DNA: TGTGCCAGCAGGGAGGACAGAGACTCCTACAATGAGCAGTTCTTC
CDR3: CASREDRDSYNEQFF

D: TRBD1
size: .
J: TRBJ2-5
V: TRBV7-3
DNA: TGTGCCAGCAGCTACCAGGGACAGGGGAGTCAAGAGACCCAGTACTTC
CDR3: CASSYQGQGSQETQYF

D: TRBD2
size: .
J: TRBJ2-1
V: TRBV6-1
DNA: TGTGCCAGCAGTGGCGGACTAGCGGGATTGAGGAATGAGCAGTTCTTC
CDR3: CASSGGLAGLRNEQFF

D: TRBD1
size: .
J: TRBJ2-2
V: TRBV10-1
DNA: TGCGCCACCCGACAGGGCTCAAAGGACGGGGAGCTGTTTTTT
CDR3: CATRQGSKDGELFF

D: TRBD1
size: .
J: TRBJ2-7
V: TRBV6-1
DNA: TGTGCCAGCAGCCGGGACAGCTACGAGCAGTACTTC
CDR3: CASSRDSYEQYF

D: .
size: once
J: TRBJ2-5
V: TRBV6-4
DNA: TGTGCCAGCAGTGTGGGGGCAGGGGAGACCCAGTACTTC
CDR3: CASSVGAGETQYF

D: .
size: large
J: TRBJ2-3
V: TRBV6-5
DNA: TGTGCCAGCAGTTCGGCGACACGGCTCTCCACAGATACGCAGTATTTT
CDR3: CASSSATRLSTDTQYF

D: TRBD1
size: .
J: TRBJ2-2
V: TRBV7-6
DNA: TGTGCCAGCAGCATTGGGACAGGGGGCACCGGGGAGCTGTTTTTT
CDR3: CASSIGTGGTGELFF

D: .
size: .
J: TRBJ2-4
V: TRBV6-1
DNA: TGTGCCAGCAGTGTACGGTTAGCGGAGCTCCAGTACTTC
CDR3: CASSVRLAELQYF

D: .
size: few
J: TRBJ2-7
V: TRBV7-8
DNA: TGTGCCAGCAGCCCGCGGAGGGCCTACGAGCAGTACTTC
CDR3: CASSPRRAYEQYF

D: TRBD1
size: .
J: TRBJ2-7
V: TRBV6-1
DNA: TGTGCCAGCAGCCGGGACAGGGTGGGATACGAGCAGTACTTC
CDR3: CASSRDRVGYEQYF

D: .
size: .
J: TRBJ2-1
V: TRBV7-2
DNA: TGTGCCAGCAGCCTGGACAGACAAGCCTACAATGAGCAGTTCTTC
CDR3: CASSLDRQAYNEQFF

D: .
size: large
J: TRBJ1-1
V: TRBV6-5
DNA: TGTGCCAGCAGTTACGCACCAGTTTTTGAAGCTTTCTTT
CDR3: CASSYAPVFEAFF

D: .
size: .
J: TRBJ1-1
V: TRBV12-3/TRBV12-4
DNA: TGTGCCAGCAGTCCCACCCGGGGCAGGAACACTGAAGCTTTCTTT
CDR3: CASSPTRGRNTEAFF

D: .
size: few
J: TRBJ1-1
V: TRBV6-5
DNA: TGTGCCAGCAGATACGGGACTACAATAAACTTGAACACTGAAGCTTTCTTT
CDR3: CASRYGTTINLNTEAFF

D: TRBD2
size: .
J: TRBJ2-3
V: TRBV6-1
DNA: TGTGCCAGCAGTGAAGCGGGGGGGTTCACAGATACGCAGTATTTT
CDR3: CASSEAGGFTDTQYF

D: .
size: medium-sized
J: TRBJ2-1
V: TRBV6-1
DNA: TGTGCCAGCACGGACCGGACAACTGAGCAGTTCTTC
CDR3: CASTDRTTEQFF

D: .
size: .
J: TRBJ2-4
V: TRBV11-1
DNA: TGTGCCAGCAGCTTAGATACCTATGCCAAAAACATTCAGTACTTC
CDR3: CASSLDTYAKNIQYF

D: .
size: .
J: TRBJ2-7
V: TRBV7-2
DNA: TGTGCCAGCAGCTTAGGAACCGGGCATCGGGCCTACGAGCAGTACTTC
CDR3: CASSLGTGHRAYEQYF

D: .
size: once
J: TRBJ1-6
V: TRBV6-5
DNA: TGTGCCAGCAGTTACTCGACAACAATCGGTGCAGGGCCAAATTCACCCCTCCACTTT
CDR3: CASSYSTTIGAGPNSPLHF

D: .
size: few
J: TRBJ1-5
V: TRBV7-2
DNA: TGTGCCAGCAGCTTACTGATGGGTAGCAATCAGCCCCAGCATTTT
CDR3: CASSLLMGSNQPQHF

D: .
size: large
J: TRBJ1-1
V: TRBV11-3
DNA: TGTGCCAGCAGCTTCGGGGTCGGCGCTGAAGCTTTCTTT
CDR3: CASSFGVGAEAFF

D: TRBD2
size: .
J: TRBJ2-1
V: TRBV6-1
DNA: TGTGCCAGCAGCCGGGGGGGATTTTCCTACAATGAGCAGTTCTTC
CDR3: CASSRGGFSYNEQFF

D: .
size: .
J: TRBJ2-2
V: TRBV6-5
DNA: TGTGCCAGCAGTTACTATTTCGGGAGTAGCACCGGGGAGCTGTTTTTT
CDR3: CASSYYFGSSTGELFF

D: .
size: .
J: TRBJ2-1
V: TRBV11-2
DNA: TGTGCCAGCAGCTTCAGACTAGTGGGCAATGAGCAGTTCTTC
CDR3: CASSFRLVGNEQFF

D: TRBD2
size: .
J: TRBJ2-1
V: TRBV6-1
DNA: TGTGCCAGCAGGTTGGCTAGCGGGACCTCATACAAGGAGCAGTTCTTC
CDR3: CASRLASGTSYKEQFF

D: .
size: few
J: TRBJ1-2
V: TRBV10-3
DNA: TGTGCCACCTTGGTCGGGGGTAATAGTGGCTACACCTTC
CDR3: CATLVGGNSGYTF

D: TRBD2
size: .
J: TRBJ2-7
V: TRBV6-1
DNA: TGTGCCAGCAGGGATAGCGGGAGTCCCCCCTACGAGCAGTACTTC
CDR3: CASRDSGSPPYEQYF

D: .
size: medium-sized
J: TRBJ1-1
V: TRBV6-5
DNA: TGTGCCAGCAGAACCGCGGGATGGGCGGGCACTGAAGCTTTCTTT
CDR3: CASRTAGWAGTEAFF

D: .
size: few
J: TRBJ2-3
V: TRBV25-1
DNA: TGTGCCAGCAGTGAACTATATACGCAGTATTTT
CDR3: CASSELYTQYF

D: .
size: few
J: TRBJ1-6
V: TRBV6-1
DNA: TGTGCCAGCAGTGCCAGGGCGGATTCACCCCTCCACTTT
CDR3: CASSARADSPLHF

D: TRBD1
size: .
J: TRBJ2-5
V: TRBV6-1
DNA: TGTGCCAGCAGACTACCGGGACAGGAAGAGACCCAGTACTTC
CDR3: CASRLPGQEETQYF